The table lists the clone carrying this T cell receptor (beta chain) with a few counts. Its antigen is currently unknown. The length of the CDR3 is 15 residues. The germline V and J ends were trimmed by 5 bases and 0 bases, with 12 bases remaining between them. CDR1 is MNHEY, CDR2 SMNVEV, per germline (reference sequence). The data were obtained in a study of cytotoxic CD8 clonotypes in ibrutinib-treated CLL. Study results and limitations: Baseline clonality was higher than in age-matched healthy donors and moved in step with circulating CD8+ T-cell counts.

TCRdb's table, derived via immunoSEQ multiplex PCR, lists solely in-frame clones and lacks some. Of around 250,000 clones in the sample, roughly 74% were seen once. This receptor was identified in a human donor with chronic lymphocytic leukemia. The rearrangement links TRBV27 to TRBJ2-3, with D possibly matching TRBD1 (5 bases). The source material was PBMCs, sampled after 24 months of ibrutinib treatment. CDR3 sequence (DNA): TGTGCCAGCAGTCCACGACAGTCTAGCACAGATACGCAGTATTTT. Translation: CASSPRQSSTDTQYF.